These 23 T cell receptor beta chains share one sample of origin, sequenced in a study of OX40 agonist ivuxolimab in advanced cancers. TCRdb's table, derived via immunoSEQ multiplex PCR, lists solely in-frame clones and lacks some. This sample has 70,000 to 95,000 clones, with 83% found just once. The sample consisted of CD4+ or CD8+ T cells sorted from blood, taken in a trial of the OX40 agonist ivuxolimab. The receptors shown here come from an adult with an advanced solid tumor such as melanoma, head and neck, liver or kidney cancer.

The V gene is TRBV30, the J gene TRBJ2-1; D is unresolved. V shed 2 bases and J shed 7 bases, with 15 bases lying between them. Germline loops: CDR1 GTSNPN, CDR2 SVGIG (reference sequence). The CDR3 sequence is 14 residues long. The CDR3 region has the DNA TGTGCCTGGAGTCCGAATGTACCCGGGAATGAGCAGTTCTTC. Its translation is CAWSPNVPGNEQFF.

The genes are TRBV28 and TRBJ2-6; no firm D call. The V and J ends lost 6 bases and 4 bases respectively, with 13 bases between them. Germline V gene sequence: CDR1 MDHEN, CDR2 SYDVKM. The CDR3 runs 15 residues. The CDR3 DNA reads TGTGCCAGCAGCATCCCGGGTACCGGGGCCAACGTCCTGACTTTC. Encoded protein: CASSIPGTGANVLTF.

The CDR3 DNA follows: TGTGCCAGCAGTAGCCCCGGTAAAACGGATACGCAGTATTTT. Translating it yields CASSSPGKTDTQYF. The chain links TRBV7-2 to TRBJ2-3; D unresolved. Germline CDR1 reads SGHTA; CDR2 reads FQGNSA. The CDR3 is 14 amino acids. V lost 6 bases and J lost 6, with 16 bases in between.

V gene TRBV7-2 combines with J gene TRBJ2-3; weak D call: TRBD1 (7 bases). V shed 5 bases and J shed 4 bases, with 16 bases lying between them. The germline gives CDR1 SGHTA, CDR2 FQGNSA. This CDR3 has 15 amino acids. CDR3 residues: CASSQGGPRADTQYF. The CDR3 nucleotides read TGTGCCAGCAGCCAGGGGGGCCCTCGGGCAGATACGCAGTATTTT.

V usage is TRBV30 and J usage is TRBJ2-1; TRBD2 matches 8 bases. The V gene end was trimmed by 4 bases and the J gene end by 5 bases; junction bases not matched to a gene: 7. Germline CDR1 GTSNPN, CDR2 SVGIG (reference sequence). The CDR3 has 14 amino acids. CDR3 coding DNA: TGTGCCTGGAAAGGATCTAGCGGGCACAATGAGCAGTTCTTC. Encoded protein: CAWKGSSGHNEQFF.

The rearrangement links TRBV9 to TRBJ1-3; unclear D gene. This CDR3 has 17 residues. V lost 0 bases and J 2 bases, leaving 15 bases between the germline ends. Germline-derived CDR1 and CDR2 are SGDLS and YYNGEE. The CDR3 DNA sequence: TGTGCCAGCAGCGTAGGCCGCACGAGGGTAACTGGAAACACCATATATTTT. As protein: CASSVGRTRVTGNTIYF.

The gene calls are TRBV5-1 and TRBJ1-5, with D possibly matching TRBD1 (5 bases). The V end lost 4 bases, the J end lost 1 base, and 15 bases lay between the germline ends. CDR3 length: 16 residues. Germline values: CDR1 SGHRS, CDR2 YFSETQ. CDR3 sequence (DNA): TGCGCCAGCAGCCCGGCCCCGGGGGGAAGCAATCAGCCCCAGCATTTT. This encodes CASSPAPGGSNQPQHF.

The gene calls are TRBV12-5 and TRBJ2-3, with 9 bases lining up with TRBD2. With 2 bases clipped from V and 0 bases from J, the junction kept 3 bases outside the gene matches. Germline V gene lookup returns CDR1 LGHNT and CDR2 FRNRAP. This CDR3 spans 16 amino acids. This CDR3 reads CASGLRLAGSTDTQYF. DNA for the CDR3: TGTGCTAGTGGTTTGAGGCTAGCGGGAAGCACAGATACGCAGTATTTT. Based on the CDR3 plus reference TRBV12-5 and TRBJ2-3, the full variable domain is DARVTQTPRHKVTEMGQEVTMRCQPILGHNTVFWYRQTMMQGLELLAYFRNRAPLDDSGMPKDRFSAEMPDATLATLKIQPSEPRDSAVYFCASGLRLAGSTDTQYFGPGTRLTVL.

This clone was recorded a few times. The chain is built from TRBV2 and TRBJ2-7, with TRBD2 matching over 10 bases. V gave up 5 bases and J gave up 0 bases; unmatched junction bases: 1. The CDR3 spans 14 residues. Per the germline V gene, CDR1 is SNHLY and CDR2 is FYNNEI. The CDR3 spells CASSRTSGSYEQYF. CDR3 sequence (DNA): TGTGCCAGCAGTCGGACTAGCGGCTCCTACGAGCAGTACTTC.

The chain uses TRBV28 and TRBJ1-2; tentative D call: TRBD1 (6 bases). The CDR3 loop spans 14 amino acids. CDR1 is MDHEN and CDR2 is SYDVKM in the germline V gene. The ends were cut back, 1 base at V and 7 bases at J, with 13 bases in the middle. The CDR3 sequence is CASSLSGGGGGYTF. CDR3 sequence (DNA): TGTGCCAGCAGTTTATCTGGGGGGGGCGGTGGCTACACCTTC.

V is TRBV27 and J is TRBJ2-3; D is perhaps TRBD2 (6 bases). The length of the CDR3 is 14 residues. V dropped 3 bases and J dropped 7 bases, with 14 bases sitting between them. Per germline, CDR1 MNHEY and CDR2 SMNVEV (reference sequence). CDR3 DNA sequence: TGTGCCAGCAGTTTCGGTCAGGGAGGAAATACGCAGTATTTT. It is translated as CASSFGQGGNTQYF.

The CDR3 region has the DNA TGTGCCAGTAGTATATCCGGCGTATTGTATGGCTACACCTTC. This gives the protein CASSISGVLYGYTF. This chain joins TRBV19 and TRBJ1-2; D gene uncertain. The CDR3 is 14 amino acids. Trimming took off 2 bases at V and 5 bases at J, with 12 bases between the two ends. Germline V gene lookup returns CDR1 LNHDA and CDR2 SQIVND (reference sequence).

In nucleotides, the CDR3 is TGTGCCAGCTTTACAGGGGCGGAGAACACTGAAGCTTTCTTT. Amino acids: CASFTGAENTEAFF. The chain employs TRBV11-2 and TRBJ1-1; 7 positions agree with TRBD1. Trimming cost V 8 bases and J 1 base; bases outside gene matches: 7. Per germline, CDR1 SGHAT and CDR2 FQNNGV. This CDR3 is 14 amino acids long.

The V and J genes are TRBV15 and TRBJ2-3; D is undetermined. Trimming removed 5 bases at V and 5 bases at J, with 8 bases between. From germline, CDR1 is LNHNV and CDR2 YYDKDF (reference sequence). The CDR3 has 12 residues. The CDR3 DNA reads TGTGCCACCAGCCGGTTGGTAGATACGCAGTATTTT. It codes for CATSRLVDTQYF.

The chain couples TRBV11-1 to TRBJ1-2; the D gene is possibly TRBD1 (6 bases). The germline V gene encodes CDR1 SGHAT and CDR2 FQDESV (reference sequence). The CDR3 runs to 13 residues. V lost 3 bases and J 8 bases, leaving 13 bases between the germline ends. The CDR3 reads CASSFRGTMGYTF. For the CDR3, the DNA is TGTGCCAGCAGCTTCAGGGGAACTATGGGCTACACCTTC.

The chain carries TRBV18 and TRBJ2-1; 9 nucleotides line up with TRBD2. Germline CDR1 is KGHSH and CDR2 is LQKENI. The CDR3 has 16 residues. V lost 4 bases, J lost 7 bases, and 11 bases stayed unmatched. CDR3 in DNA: TGTGCCAGCTCACTCCCACGTGCGGGAGGGCAAAATGAGCAGTTCTTC. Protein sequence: CASSLPRAGGQNEQFF.

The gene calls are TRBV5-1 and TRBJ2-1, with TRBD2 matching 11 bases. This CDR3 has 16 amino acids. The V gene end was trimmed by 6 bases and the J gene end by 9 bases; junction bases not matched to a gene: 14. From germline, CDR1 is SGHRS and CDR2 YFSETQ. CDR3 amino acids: CASNPQGASGGIEQFF. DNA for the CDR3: TGCGCCAGCAACCCCCAGGGCGCTAGCGGGGGGATTGAGCAGTTCTTC.

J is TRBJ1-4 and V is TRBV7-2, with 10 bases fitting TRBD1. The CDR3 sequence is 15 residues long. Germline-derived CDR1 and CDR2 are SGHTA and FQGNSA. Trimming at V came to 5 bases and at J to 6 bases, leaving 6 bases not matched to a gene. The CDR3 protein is CASSPRQGADEKLFF. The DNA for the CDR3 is TGTGCCAGCAGCCCTAGACAGGGGGCGGATGAAAAACTGTTTTTT.

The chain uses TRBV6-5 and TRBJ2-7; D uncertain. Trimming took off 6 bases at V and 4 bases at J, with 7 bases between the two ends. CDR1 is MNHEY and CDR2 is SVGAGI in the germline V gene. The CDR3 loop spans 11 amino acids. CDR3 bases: TGTGCCAGCAGATATAATTACGAGCAGTACTTC. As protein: CASRYNYEQYF.

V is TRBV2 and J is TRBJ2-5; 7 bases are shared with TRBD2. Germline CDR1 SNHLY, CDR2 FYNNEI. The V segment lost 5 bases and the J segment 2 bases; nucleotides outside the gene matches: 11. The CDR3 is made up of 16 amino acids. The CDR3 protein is CASSSPEEAGQETQYF. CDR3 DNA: TGTGCCAGCAGTTCCCCCGAGGAAGCGGGACAAGAGACCCAGTACTTC.

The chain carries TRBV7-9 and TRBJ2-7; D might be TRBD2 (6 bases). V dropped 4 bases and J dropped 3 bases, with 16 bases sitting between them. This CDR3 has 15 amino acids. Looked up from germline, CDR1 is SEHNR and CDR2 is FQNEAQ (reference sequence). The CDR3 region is CASSSPTSTLYEQYF. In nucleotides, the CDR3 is TGTGCCAGCAGCTCCCCAACTAGCACCCTCTACGAGCAGTACTTC.

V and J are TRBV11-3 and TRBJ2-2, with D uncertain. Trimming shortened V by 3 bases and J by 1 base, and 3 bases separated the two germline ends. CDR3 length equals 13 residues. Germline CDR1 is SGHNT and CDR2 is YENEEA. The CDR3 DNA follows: TGTGCCAGCAGCTTTCAGAACACCGGGGAGCTGTTTTTT. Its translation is CASSFQNTGELFF.

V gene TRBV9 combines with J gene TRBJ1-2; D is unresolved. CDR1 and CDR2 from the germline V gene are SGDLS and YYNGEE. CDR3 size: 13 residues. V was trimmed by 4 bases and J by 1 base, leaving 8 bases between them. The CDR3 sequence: CASSIDHNYGYTF. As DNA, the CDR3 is TGTGCCAGCAGCATCGACCATAACTATGGCTACACCTTC.